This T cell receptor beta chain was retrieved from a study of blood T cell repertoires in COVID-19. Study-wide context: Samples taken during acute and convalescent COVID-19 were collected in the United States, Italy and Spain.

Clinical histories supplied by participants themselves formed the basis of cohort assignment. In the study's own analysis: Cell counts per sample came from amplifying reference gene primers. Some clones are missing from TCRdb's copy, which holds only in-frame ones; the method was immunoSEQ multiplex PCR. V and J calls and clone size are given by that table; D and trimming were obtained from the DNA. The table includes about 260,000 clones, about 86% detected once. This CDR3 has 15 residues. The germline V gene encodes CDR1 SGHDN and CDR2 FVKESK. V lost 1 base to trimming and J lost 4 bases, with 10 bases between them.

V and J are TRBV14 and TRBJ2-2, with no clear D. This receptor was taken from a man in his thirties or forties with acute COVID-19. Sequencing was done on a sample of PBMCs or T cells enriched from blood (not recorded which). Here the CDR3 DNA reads TGTGCCAGCAGCCAAGTAACAGCTATCACCGGGGAGCTGTTTTTT. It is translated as CASSQVTAITGELFF.